Shown below are 4 T cell receptor beta chains from a single sample sequenced in a study of T-cell memory formation after mild COVID-19 (dated by TCRdb to about 2021). The library came from 5' RACE. The sequencing machine was an Illumina NovaSeq 6000. Using fastp at Q25 and MiXCR, TCRdb reprocessed the public reads and kept productive beta chains. Entries are consolidated by CDR3 protein sequence, retaining the most common genes and DNA. This sample has a few hundred thousand distinct CDR3 sequences in its table, and roughly 27% of those were observed once. The top ten clonotypes cover roughly an eighth of the sample. Specimen: PBMCs or a T cell subset sorted from them (not recorded which). The receptors stem from an adult woman who had mild COVID-19 (a few samples of this study predate the infection). The sample titles of this study are shuffled in the database, so cell type and time point are left out; the donor was told from shared clones.

This chain links TRBV7-8 with TRBJ2-7; TRBD2 matches 13 bases. Germline CDR1 SGHVS, CDR2 FQNEAQ. This CDR3 comprises 15 residues. The ends lost 3 bases at V and 4 bases at J; junction bases unmatched: 3. The CDR3 region is CASSFGLAGAYEQYF. As DNA, the CDR3 is TGTGCCAGCAGCTTCGGACTAGCGGGAGCTTACGAGCAGTACTTC.

This clonotype has a handful of counts. The chain employs TRBV5-1 and TRBJ1-2; TRBD1 agrees at 8 bases. Germline assignment: CDR1 SGHRS and CDR2 YFSETQ. Trimming at V came to 3 bases and at J to 4 bases, leaving 5 bases not matched to a gene. This CDR3 comprises 14 residues. CDR3 bases: TGCGCCAGCAGCTCCGGGACAGGCACCTATGGCTACACCTTC. Protein product: CASSSGTGTYGYTF.

This clonotype was counted a few times. The chain employs TRBV18 and TRBJ2-7; 9 bases line up with TRBD1. Germline-derived CDR1 and CDR2 are KGHSH and LQKENI. This CDR3 has 15 amino acids. J gave up 3 bases and V 6 bases, and 9 bases lay outside the gene matches. This CDR3 is CASSARTGGDYEQYF. The CDR3 region has the DNA TGTGCCAGCTCCGCCCGAACAGGGGGCGACTACGAGCAGTACTTC.

The rearrangement uses TRBV6-5 and TRBJ2-2; 11 nucleotides agree with TRBD2. The trim removed 7 bases at V and 6 bases at J, leaving 7 bases unmatched. The CDR3 runs 15 residues. The germline V gene has CDR1 MNHEY and CDR2 SVGAGI. Written as DNA, the CDR3 is TGTGCCAGCAAGGGGATAGCGGGAGGGCCCGGGGAGCTGTTTTTT. Translating it yields CASKGIAGGPGELFF.